This TCR beta chain was recovered during a study of T cells in Graves' hyperthyroidism and ophthalmopathy. Whole-study context: Before treatment of any kind, peripheral blood was taken at initial diagnosis.

Template material for amplifying TCR beta CDR3 regions consisted of RNA transcripts. A set of HTBI primers served as the primers for a first-round RT-PCR of the TCR CDR3. TCRdb used MiXCR to reprocess the multiplex PCR reads, holding one entry per CDR3 protein. The sample has more than 650,000 distinct CDR3 sequences, about 15% seen once. In this sample, this clonotype turned up many times. Antigen specificity is unknown. Criteria for exclusion of patients were uncontrolled infection, other autoimmune disease, pregnancy or lactation. This sample holds PBMCs from 9.5 to 10 ml fresh peripheral blood. Study results and limitations: Ophthalmopathy prediction by the model preceded onset by a median approximately 6.9 months.

Trimming took 2 bases from V and 3 from J, leaving 13 bases between them. CDR3 length: 15 amino acids. Germline V gene data show CDR1 as GTSNPN and CDR2 as SVGIG (reference sequence). The receptor was isolated from a woman aged 18-29 years with Graves' hyperthyroidism. The sequenced sample was blood. The chain is built from TRBV30 and TRBJ2-2; D gene unclear. The CDR3 bases are TGTGCCTGGAGTACAACTCTCACCCACACCGGGGAGCTGTTTTTT. The encoded protein is CAWSTTLTHTGELFF.